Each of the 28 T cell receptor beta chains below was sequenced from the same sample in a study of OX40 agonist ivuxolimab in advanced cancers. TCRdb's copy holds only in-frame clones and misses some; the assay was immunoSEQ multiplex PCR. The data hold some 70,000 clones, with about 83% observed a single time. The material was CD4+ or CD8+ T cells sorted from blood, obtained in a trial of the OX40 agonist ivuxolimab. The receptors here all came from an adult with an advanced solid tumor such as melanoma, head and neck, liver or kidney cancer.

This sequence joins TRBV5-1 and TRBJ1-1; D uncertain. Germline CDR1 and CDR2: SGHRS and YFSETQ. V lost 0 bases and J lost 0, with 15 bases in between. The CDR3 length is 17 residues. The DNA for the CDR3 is TGCGCCAGCAGCTTGGCCTTGGGCAGAACCATGAACACTGAAGCTTTCTTT. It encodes CASSLALGRTMNTEAFF.

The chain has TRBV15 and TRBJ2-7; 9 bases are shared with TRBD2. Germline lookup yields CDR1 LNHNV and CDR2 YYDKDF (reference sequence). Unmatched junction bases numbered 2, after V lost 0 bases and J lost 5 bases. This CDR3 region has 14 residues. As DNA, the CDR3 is TGTGCCACCAGCAGAGAGGCTAGCGGGGACGAGCAGTACTTC. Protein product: CATSREASGDEQYF.

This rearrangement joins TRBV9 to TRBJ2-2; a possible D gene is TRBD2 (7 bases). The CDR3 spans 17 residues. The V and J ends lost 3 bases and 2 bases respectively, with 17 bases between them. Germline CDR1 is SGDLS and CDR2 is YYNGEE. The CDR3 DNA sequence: TGTGCCAGCAGCGGCCGGATGGGGGGGCTCAACACCGGGGAGCTGTTTTTT. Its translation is CASSGRMGGLNTGELFF.

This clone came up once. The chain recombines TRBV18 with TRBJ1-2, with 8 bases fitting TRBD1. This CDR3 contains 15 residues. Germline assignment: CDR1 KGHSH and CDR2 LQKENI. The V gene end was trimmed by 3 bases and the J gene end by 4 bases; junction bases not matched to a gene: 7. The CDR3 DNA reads TGTGCCAGCTCACCGGACAGGGCACCCCTCTATGGCTACACCTTC. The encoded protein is CASSPDRAPLYGYTF.

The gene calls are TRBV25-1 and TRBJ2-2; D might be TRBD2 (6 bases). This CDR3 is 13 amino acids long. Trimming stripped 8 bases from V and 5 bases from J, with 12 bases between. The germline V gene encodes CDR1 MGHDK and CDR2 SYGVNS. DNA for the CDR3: TGTGCCAGCGGGACTGCGAGAACCGGGGAGCTGTTTTTT. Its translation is CASGTARTGELFF.

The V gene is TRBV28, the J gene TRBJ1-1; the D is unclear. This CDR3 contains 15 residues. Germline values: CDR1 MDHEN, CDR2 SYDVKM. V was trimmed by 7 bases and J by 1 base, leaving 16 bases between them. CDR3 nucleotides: TGTGCCAGCACCCCTACCCATGTGGGGAACACTGAAGCTTTCTTT. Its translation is CASTPTHVGNTEAFF.

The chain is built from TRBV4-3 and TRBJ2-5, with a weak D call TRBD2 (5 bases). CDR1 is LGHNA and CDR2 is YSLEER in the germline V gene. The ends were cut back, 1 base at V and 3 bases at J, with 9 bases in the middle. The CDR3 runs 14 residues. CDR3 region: CASSQVDGEETQYF. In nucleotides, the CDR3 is TGCGCCAGCAGCCAAGTAGACGGGGAAGAGACCCAGTACTTC.

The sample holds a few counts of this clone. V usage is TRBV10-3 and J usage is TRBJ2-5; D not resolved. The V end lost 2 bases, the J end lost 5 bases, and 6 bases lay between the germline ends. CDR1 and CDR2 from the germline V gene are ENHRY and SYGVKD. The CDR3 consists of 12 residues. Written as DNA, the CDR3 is TGTGCCATCAGTGAGGCGGTGGAGACCCAGTACTTC. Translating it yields CAISEAVETQYF.

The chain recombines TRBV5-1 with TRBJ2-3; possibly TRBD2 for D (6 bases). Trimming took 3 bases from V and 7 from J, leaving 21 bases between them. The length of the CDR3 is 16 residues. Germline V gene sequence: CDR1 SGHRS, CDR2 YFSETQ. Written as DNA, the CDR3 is TGCGCCAGCAGCTCTGGGGTTAGCGGACTAACCTATACGCAGTATTTT. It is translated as CASSSGVSGLTYTQYF. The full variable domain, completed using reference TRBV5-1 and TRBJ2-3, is KAGVTQTPRYLIKTRGQQVTLSCSPISGHRSVSWYQQTPGQGLQFLFEYFSETQRNKGNFPGRFSGRQFSNSRSEMNVSTLELGDSALYLCASSSGVSGLTYTQYFGPGTRLTVL.

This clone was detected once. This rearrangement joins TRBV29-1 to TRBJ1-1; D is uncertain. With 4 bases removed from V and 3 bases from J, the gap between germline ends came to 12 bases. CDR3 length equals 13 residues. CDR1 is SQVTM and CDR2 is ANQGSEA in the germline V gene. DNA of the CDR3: TGCAGCGTTGTGTTGGGTTTGGACACTGAAGCTTTCTTT. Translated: CSVVLGLDTEAFF.

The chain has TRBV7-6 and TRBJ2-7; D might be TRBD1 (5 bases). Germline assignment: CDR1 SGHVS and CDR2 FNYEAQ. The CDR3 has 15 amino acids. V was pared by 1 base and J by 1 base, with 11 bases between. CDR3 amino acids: CASSLEVGASYEQYF. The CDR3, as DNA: TGTGCCAGCAGCTTAGAGGTAGGGGCGTCCTACGAGCAGTACTTC. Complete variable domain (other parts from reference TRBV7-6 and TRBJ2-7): GAGVSQSPRYKVTKRGQDVALRCDPISGHVSLYWYRQALGQGPEFLTYFNYEAQQDKSGLPNDRFSAERPEGSISTLTIQRTEQRDSAMYRCASSLEVGASYEQYFGPGTRLTVT.

CDR3 region: CASSFGAGQTYEQYF. The CDR3 DNA reads as TGTGCCAGCAGCTTCGGGGCGGGACAGACCTACGAGCAGTACTTC. The chain links TRBV7-2 to TRBJ2-7; a possible D gene is TRBD1 (7 bases). From germline, CDR1 is SGHTA and CDR2 FQGNSA. The germline V and J ends were trimmed by 3 bases and 2 bases, with 14 bases remaining between them. The CDR3 extends over 15 amino acids.

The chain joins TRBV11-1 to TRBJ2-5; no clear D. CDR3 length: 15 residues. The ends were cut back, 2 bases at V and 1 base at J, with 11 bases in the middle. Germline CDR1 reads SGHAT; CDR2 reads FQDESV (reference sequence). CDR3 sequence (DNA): TGTGCCAGCAGCTTACTCAGACGCTTCCAAGAGACCCAGTACTTC. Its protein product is CASSLLRRFQETQYF.

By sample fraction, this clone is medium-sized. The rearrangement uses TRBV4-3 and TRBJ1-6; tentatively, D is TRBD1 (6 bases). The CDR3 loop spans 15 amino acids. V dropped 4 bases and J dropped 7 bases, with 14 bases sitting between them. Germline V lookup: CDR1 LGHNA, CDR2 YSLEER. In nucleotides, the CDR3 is TGCGCCAGCAGCCTCCTACAGGGTCGGAATTCACCCCTCCACTTT. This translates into CASSLLQGRNSPLHF.

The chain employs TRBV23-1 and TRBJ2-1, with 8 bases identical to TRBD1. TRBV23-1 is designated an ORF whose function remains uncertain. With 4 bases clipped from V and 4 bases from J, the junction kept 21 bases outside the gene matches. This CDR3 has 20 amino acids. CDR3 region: CASSRTRDRPSNRHYNEQFF. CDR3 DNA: TGCGCCAGCAGTCGAACCCGGGACAGGCCCTCTAATAGGCATTACAATGAGCAGTTCTTC.

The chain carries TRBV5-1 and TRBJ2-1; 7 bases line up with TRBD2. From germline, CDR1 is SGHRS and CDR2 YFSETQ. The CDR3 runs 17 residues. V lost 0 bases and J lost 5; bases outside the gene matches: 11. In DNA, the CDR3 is TGCGCCAGCAGCTTGGAGTTCGGACTAGGTCTCCACAATGAGCAGTTCTTC. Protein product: CASSLEFGLGLHNEQFF.

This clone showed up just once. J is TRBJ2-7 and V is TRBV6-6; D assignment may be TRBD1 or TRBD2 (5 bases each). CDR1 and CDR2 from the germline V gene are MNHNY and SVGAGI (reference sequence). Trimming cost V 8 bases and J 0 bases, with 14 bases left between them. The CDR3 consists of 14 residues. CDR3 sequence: CASRRAGSSYEQYF. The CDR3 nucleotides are TGTGCCAGCCGTCGGGCAGGGAGCTCCTACGAGCAGTACTTC.

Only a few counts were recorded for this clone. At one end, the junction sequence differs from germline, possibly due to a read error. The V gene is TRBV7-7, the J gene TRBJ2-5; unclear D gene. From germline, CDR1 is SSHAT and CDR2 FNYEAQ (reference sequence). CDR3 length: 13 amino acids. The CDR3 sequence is CASSLGHQETQYF. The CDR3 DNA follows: TGTGCTAGCAGCTTAGGACACCAAGAGACCCAGTACTTC. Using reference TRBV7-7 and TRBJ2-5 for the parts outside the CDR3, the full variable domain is GAGVSQSPRYKVTKRGQDVTLRCDPISSHATLYWYQQALGQGPEFLTYFNYEAQPDKSGLPSDRFSAERPEGSISTLTIQRTEQRDSAMYRCASSLGHQETQYFGPGTRLLVL.

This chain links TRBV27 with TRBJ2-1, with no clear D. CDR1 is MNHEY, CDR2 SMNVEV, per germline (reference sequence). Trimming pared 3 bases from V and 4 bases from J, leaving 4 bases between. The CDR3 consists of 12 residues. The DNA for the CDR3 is TGTGCCAGCAGTTTGAATTACAATGAGCAGTTCTTC. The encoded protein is CASSLNYNEQFF.

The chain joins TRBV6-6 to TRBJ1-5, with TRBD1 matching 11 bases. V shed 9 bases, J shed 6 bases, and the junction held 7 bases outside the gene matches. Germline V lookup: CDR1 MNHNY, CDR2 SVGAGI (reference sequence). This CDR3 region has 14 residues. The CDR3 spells CASRGQGDRQPQHF. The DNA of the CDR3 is TGTGCCAGTAGGGGACAGGGGGATCGTCAGCCCCAGCATTTT.

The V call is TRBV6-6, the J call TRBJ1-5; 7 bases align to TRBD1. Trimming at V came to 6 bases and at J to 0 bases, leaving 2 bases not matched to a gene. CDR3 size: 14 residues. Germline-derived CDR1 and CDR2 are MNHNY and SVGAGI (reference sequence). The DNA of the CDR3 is TGTGCCAGCAGGGGACAGAATAGCAATCAGCCCCAGCATTTT. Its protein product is CASRGQNSNQPQHF.

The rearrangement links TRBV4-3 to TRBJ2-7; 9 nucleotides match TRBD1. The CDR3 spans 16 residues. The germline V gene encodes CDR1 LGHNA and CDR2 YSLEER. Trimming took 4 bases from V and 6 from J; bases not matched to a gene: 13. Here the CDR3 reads CASSRSGGQGWFEQYF. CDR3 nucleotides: TGCGCCAGCAGCCGATCGGGGGGACAGGGTTGGTTCGAGCAGTACTTC.

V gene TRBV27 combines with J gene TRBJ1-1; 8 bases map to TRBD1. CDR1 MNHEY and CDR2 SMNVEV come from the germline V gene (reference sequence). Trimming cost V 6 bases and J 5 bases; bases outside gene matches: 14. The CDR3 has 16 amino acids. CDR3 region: CASRPPGWDRMTEAFF. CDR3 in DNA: TGTGCCAGCAGACCACCGGGCTGGGACAGGATGACTGAAGCTTTCTTT.

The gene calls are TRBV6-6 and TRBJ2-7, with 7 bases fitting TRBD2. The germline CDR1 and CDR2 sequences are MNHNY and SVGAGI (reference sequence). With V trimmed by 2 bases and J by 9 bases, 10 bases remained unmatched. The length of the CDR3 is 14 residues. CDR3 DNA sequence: TGTGCCAGCAGTTACAGCGGGACGGCCCGGGGGCAGTACTTC. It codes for CASSYSGTARGQYF.

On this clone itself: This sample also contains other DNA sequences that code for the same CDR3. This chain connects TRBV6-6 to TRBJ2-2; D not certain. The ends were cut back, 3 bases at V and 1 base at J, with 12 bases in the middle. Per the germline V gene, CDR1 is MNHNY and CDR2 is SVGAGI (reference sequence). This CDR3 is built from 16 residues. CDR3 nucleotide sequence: TGTGCCAGCAGTTATATCTCTTACAGGAACACCGGGGAGCTGTTTTTT. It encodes CASSYISYRNTGELFF.

The CDR3 sequence: CASKSGGTGANVLTF. In nucleotides, the CDR3 is TGTGCCTCCAAATCGGGGGGAACTGGGGCCAACGTCCTGACTTTC. The V call is TRBV5-4, the J call TRBJ2-6; 7 bases match TRBD2. The CDR3 is 15 residues long. The germline V gene has CDR1 SGHNT and CDR2 YYREEE (reference sequence). Trimming took 10 bases from V and 2 from J; bases not matched to a gene: 9.

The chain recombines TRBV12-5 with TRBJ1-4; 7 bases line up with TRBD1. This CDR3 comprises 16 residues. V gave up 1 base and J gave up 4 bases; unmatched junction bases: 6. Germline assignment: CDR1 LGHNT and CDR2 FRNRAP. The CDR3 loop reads CASGLATGEGNEKLFF. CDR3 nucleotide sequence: TGTGCTAGTGGTTTGGCCACAGGGGAAGGTAATGAAAAACTGTTTTTT.

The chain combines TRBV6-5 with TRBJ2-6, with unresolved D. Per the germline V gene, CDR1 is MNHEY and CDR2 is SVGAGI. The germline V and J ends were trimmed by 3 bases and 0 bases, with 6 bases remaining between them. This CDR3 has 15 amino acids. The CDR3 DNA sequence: TGTGCCAGCAGTTATCAGAACTCTGGGGCCAACGTCCTGACTTTC. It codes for CASSYQNSGANVLTF.